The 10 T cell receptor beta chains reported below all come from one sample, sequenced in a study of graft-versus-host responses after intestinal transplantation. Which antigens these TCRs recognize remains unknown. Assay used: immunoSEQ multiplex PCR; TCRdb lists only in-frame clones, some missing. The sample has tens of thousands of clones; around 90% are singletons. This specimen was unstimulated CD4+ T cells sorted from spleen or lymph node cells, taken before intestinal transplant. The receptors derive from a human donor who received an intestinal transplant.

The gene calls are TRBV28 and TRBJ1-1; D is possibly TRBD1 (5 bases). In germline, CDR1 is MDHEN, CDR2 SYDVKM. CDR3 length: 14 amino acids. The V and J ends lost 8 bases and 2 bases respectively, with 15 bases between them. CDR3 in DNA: TGTGCCAGCTGGGAGGGGCAGCCAAACACTGAAGCTTTCTTT. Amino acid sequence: CASWEGQPNTEAFF.

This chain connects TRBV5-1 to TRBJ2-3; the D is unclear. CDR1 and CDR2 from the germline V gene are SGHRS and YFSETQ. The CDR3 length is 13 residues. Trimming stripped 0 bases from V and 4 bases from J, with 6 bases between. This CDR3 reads CASSLGPADTQYF. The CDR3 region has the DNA TGCGCCAGCAGCTTGGGCCCGGCAGATACGCAGTATTTT. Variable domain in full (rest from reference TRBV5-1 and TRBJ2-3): KAGVTQTPRYLIKTRGQQVTLSCSPISGHRSVSWYQQTPGQGLQFLFEYFSETQRNKGNFPGRFSGRQFSNSRSEMNVSTLELGDSALYLCASSLGPADTQYFGPGTRLTVL.

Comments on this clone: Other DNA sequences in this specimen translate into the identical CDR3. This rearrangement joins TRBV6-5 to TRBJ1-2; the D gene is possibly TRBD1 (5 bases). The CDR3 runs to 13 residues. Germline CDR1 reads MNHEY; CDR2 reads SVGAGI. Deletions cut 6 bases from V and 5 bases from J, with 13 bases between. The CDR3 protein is CASSLDGGYGYTF. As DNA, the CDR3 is TGTGCCAGCAGCCTTGACGGGGGTTATGGCTACACCTTC.

The CDR3 DNA is TGTGCCAGCTCCCCCGATGAGGGTGAAGCTTTCTTT. It is translated as CASSPDEGEAFF. The chain links TRBV18 to TRBJ1-1; D gene unclear. V lost 6 bases and J lost 7, with 12 bases in between. From germline, CDR1 is KGHSH and CDR2 LQKENI. The CDR3 length is 12 residues.

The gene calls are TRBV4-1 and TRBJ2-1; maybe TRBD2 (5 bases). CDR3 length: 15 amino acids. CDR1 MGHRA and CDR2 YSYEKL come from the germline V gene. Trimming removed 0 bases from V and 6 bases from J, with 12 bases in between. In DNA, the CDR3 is TGCGCCAGCAGCCAAGATAAATTCGGGGTCAATGAGCAGTTCTTC. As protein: CASSQDKFGVNEQFF.

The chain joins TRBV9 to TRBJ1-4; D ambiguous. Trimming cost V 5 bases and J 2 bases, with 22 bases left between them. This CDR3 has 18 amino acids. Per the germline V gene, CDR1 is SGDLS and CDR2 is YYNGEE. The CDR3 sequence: CASRNGRGRINTNEKLFF. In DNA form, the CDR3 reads TGTGCCAGCAGGAATGGGCGGGGAAGGATAAACACTAATGAAAAACTGTTTTTT.

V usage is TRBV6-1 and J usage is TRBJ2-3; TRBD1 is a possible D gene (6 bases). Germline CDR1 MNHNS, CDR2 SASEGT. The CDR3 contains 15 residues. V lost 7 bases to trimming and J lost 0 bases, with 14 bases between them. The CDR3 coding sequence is TGTGCCAGCACTATAGGGGGAACTAGCACAGATACGCAGTATTTT. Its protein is CASTIGGTSTDTQYF.

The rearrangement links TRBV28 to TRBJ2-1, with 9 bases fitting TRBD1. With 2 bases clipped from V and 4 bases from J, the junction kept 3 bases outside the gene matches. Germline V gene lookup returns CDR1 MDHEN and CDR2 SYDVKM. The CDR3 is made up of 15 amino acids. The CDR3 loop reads CASSLKGQGYNEQFF. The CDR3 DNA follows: TGTGCCAGCAGTTTAAAAGGACAGGGGTACAATGAGCAGTTCTTC. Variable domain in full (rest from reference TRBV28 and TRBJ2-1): DVKVTQSSRYLVKRTGEKVFLECVQDMDHENMFWYRQDPGLGLRLIYFSYDVKMKEKGDIPEGYSVSREKKERFSLILESASTNQTSMYLCASSLKGQGYNEQFFGPGTRLTVL.

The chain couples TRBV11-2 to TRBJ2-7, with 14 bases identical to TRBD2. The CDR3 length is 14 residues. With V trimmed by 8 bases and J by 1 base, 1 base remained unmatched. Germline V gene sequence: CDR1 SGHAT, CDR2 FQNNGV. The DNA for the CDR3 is TGTGCCAGCGGGACTAGCGGGAGTTCCTACGAGCAGTACTTC. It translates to CASGTSGSSYEQYF.

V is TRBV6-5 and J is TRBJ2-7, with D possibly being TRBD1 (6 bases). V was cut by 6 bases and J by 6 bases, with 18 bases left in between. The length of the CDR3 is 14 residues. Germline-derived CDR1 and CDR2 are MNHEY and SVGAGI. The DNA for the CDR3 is TGTGCCAGCAGACTGGACAGCCTAAATGGCGAGCAGTACTTC. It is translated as CASRLDSLNGEQYF.